Reported below is one T cell receptor beta chain. The antigen is not known. Documented treatment: approximately nine-day PBMC culture with coronavirus spike peptide pools or control peptides (ViraFEST assay). The CDR3 runs 14 residues. Looked up from germline, CDR1 is MNHEY and CDR2 is SVGEGT. V was clipped by 6 bases and J by 2 bases, with 13 bases between them. The Oncomine TCR Beta short-read assay sequenced DNA from cultured CD4+ T cells. Each CDR3 protein gets one entry after TCRdb re-called the PCR reads with MiXCR. Here the sample spans 15,000 to 19,000 distinct CDR3 sequences, approximately 39% being singletons. The entry originates in a study of vaccination and CD4 T cells after COVID-19. Study-level information: Post-COVID sampling occurred a median about 110 days after diagnosis (range 35 to 161). Points from the study as a whole: In convalescent patients, 304 of 307 vaccine-specific clones were spike mono-reactive.

The source of this sequence is a human donor who had recovered from COVID-19. V and J are TRBV6-2 or TRBV6-3 and TRBJ2-5; a possible D gene is TRBD2 (6 bases). Sequenced material: CD4+ T cells from blood, cultured in vitro, taken before SARS-CoV-2 vaccination. In nucleotides, the CDR3 is TGTGCCAGCAGCCTATCGGGGAGGCAAGAGACCCAGTACTTC. It encodes CASSLSGRQETQYF.